Listed below are T cell receptor beta chains from one sample, sequenced in a study of CD8+ T cells in alopecia areata. Produced via immunoSEQ multiplex PCR; TCRdb's table is partial and in-frame only. This sample carries about 42,000 clones, roughly 89% of them seen once, and the ten largest clones take under 20%. The sequencing used CD8+ T cells sorted from blood, collected at week 24, from a patient treated with tofacitinib. The receptor set was obtained from a human donor with alopecia areata. CDR3s include the opening cysteine and the closing phenylalanine or tryptophan. A D gene is named only where the DNA matches it firmly. Some rows have no size entry. The others give once, few or many, or a class for an expanded clone.

d_call j_call clone_size v_call cdr3_nt cdr3_aa
- TRBJ1-2 - TRBV29-1 TGCAGCGTTGGGACAACCTATGGCTACACCTTC CSVGTTYGYTF
- TRBJ2-5 once TRBV11-2 TGTGCCAGCAGCTTGACGGGGGTTGTGGAGACCCAGTACTTC CASSLTGVVETQYF
- TRBJ2-7 - TRBV27 TGTGCCAGCACCGATAGGGAGGCCTACGAGCAGTACTTC CASTDREAYEQYF
TRBD2 TRBJ2-1 once TRBV5-6 TGTGCCAGCAGTTACGCGGGGGGGCCCTCCTACAATGAGCAGTTCTTC CASSYAGGPSYNEQFF
- TRBJ2-1 - TRBV7-9 TGTGCCAGCCCCATCCCCGAAGAGGGGTCCTCCTACAATGAGCAGTTCTTC CASPIPEEGSSYNEQFF
- TRBJ2-7 - TRBV28 TGTGCCAGCAGTCCGCGGGCATACCGCTCCTACGAGCAGTACTTC CASSPRAYRSYEQYF
- TRBJ2-1 - TRBV6-1 TGTGCCAGCAGTGAGTGGGGTTTTGGCAATGAGCAGTTCTTC CASSEWGFGNEQFF
TRBD2 TRBJ2-7 - TRBV7-9 TGTGCCATCCGTATAGCGGGGACCTACGAGCAGTACTTC CAIRIAGTYEQYF
TRBD2 TRBJ2-3 - TRBV9 TGTGCCAGCAGCGTGACCGGGGGGAGCACAGATACGCAGTATTTT CASSVTGGSTDTQYF
- TRBJ2-7 - TRBV7-2 TGTGCCAGCAGCTTATTGTACGAGCAGTACTTC CASSLLYEQYF
TRBD2 TRBJ2-5 - TRBV7-2 TGTGCCAGCAGCCTCACTAGCGGGGGGGCCCCCCGGGAGACCCAGTACTTC CASSLTSGGAPRETQYF
- TRBJ2-7 - TRBV7-9 TGTGCCAGCAGCTGGGGCGGAGGCTACGAGCAGTACTTC CASSWGGGYEQYF
TRBD2 TRBJ2-3 - TRBV7-2 TGTGCCAGCAGCTCGCTTGGGCTAGCGGGGGATGAAGATACGCAGTATTTT CASSSLGLAGDEDTQYF
TRBD2 TRBJ2-5 - TRBV6-1 TGTGCCAGCAGTGAAGCTAGCGGGGGACGCAGGACCCAGTACTTC CASSEASGGRRTQYF
TRBD2 TRBJ2-7 - TRBV7-6 TGCGCCAGCAGCTTAGGGACTAGCGGGACTTACGAGCAGTACTTC CASSLGTSGTYEQYF
TRBD1 TRBJ2-7 - TRBV7-2 TGTGCCACCCGGGACAGCTCCTACGAGCAGTACTTC CATRDSSYEQYF
- TRBJ2-2 - TRBV11-2 TGTGCCAGCAGCCTATCCGGGACACAGACCGGGGAGCTGTTTTTT CASSLSGTQTGELFF
- TRBJ2-1 - TRBV5-4 TGCGCCAGCAGCCTGGGACTCGCATTCCGGGAGCAGTTCTTC CASSLGLAFREQFF
- TRBJ2-7 - TRBV29-1 TGCAGCGTTGATATCGGTTCAGGAAACTACGAGCAGTACTTC CSVDIGSGNYEQYF
- TRBJ2-3 - TRBV5-4 TGTGCCAGCAGCTTGGCCAAATTTCGGACAGACCCAAACACAGATACGCAGTATTTT CASSLAKFRTDPNTDTQYF
TRBD1 TRBJ2-5 - TRBV7-9 TGTGCCAGCAGCCGAACGACAGGGGAAGAGACCCAGTACTTC CASSRTTGEETQYF
- TRBJ2-7 - TRBV10-3 TGTGCCATCAGTGAGTCGGGGGTAGCCTACGAGCAGTACTTC CAISESGVAYEQYF
- TRBJ1-4 - TRBV28 TGTGCCAGCAGTTTGGATTCGGAGACAGTTTTTAATGAAAAACTGTTTTTT CASSLDSETVFNEKLFF
- TRBJ2-2 - TRBV27 TGTGCCAGCAGCGCCCGTACAGGCATCACCTTCGCCACCGGGGAGCTGTTTTTT CASSARTGITFATGELFF
- TRBJ2-3 - TRBV4-2 TGTGCCAGCAGCCCGGGGCGGGGCGAAATGACAGATACGCAGTATTTT CASSPGRGEMTDTQYF
- TRBJ2-2 - TRBV4-1 TGCGCCAGCAGCCAGGCCGGTGGGGAGCTGTTTTTT CASSQAGGELFF
- TRBJ2-5 - TRBV2 TGTGCCAGCAGTGAACCCGAGACCCAGTACTTC CASSEPETQYF
TRBD1 TRBJ1-2 - TRBV6-5 TGTGCCAGCAGTTACTCGTTGTCAGGGGGCCCCGGCACCTTC CASSYSLSGGPGTF
TRBD2 TRBJ2-3 - TRBV27 TGTGCCAGCAGTTTAACCGGGAGGATAGATACGCAGTATTTT CASSLTGRIDTQYF
- TRBJ2-6 - TRBV14 TGTGCCAGCGAAAGGGCTGGGGCCAACGTCCTGACTTTC CASERAGANVLTF
TRBD2 TRBJ2-3 - TRBV7-3 TGTGCCAGCAGCTTAACGTGGGGCGGGGGACGACCCACAGATACGCAGTATTTT CASSLTWGGGRPTDTQYF
TRBD2 TRBJ2-3 - TRBV4-2 TGTGCCAGCAGCCAAGAATCGAGCGGGGGGTCCACAGATACGCAGTATTTT CASSQESSGGSTDTQYF
- TRBJ2-1 - TRBV19 TGTGCCAGTAGCAGCAGCGGTTACAATGAGCAGTTCTTC CASSSSGYNEQFF
- TRBJ2-1 once TRBV6-5 TGTGCCAGCAGTTACCCGGGGACTGCTACTCACAATGAGCAGTTCTTC CASSYPGTATHNEQFF
- TRBJ2-3 - TRBV7-9 TGTGCCAGCAGCTTAGAGTTTCGCACAGATACGCAGTATTTT CASSLEFRTDTQYF
- TRBJ1-5 - TRBV7-9 TGTGCCAGCCAAGCCTTGGGGAGCAATCAGCCCCAGCATTTT CASQALGSNQPQHF
- TRBJ2-7 - TRBV4-2 TGTGCCAGCACCCCTGCGCTGGGAGCGGACGAGCAGTACTTC CASTPALGADEQYF
- TRBJ2-7 - TRBV2 TGTGCCAGCAGTGGCTACGAGCAGTACTTC CASSGYEQYF
TRBD1 TRBJ2-7 - TRBV10-3 TGTGCCATCAGTGGGGGCCGGGACAGGGAGTCCTACGAGCAGTACTTC CAISGGRDRESYEQYF
- TRBJ2-6 - TRBV7-6 TGTGCCAGCAGCTTAGTTAGAGGCGAGGCCGCAGGGGCCAACGTCCTGACTTTC CASSLVRGEAAGANVLTF
TRBD1 TRBJ2-7 - TRBV5-5 TGTGCCAGCAGCGAGGACAGGGGGCTCTACGAGCAGTACTTC CASSEDRGLYEQYF
- TRBJ2-3 - TRBV6-1 TGTGCCAGCAGTCGTTTCACAGATACGCAGTATTTT CASSRFTDTQYF
TRBD1 TRBJ1-2 once TRBV27 TGTGCCAGCAGTTCGGGGACAGGGCCGTTTGGAGGCTACACCTTC CASSSGTGPFGGYTF
- TRBJ2-1 - TRBV7-2 TGTGCCAGCAGCCCGCGGGGACGGGGGTACAATGAGCAGTTCTTC CASSPRGRGYNEQFF
- TRBJ2-6 - TRBV29-1 TGCAGCGTTCTTGGGGACCCGAGCTCTGGGGCCAACGTCCTGACTTTC CSVLGDPSSGANVLTF